What follows are 24 T cell receptor beta chains derived from one specimen sequenced in a study of graft-versus-host responses after intestinal transplantation. Profiled with immunoSEQ multiplex PCR; TCRdb holds only in-frame clones, not every one. The table includes several thousand clones, roughly four fifths detected once. Intraepithelial plus lamina propria lymphocytes were released by processing graft tissue. Sample: ileum tissue, taken around 120 days after transplant. All receptors come from a human patient who received an intestinal transplant, so some T cells may come from the graft donor.

The V call is TRBV15, the J call TRBJ2-2; either TRBD1 or TRBD2 may supply D (5 bases each). Trimming took 2 bases from V and 7 from J, leaving 8 bases between them. Germline CDR1 is LNHNV and CDR2 is YYDKDF (reference sequence). The CDR3 sequence is 13 residues long. CDR3 amino acids: CATSRRGGGELFF. The CDR3 nucleotides read TGTGCCACCAGCAGACGGGGCGGCGGGGAGCTGTTTTTT.

This clone was seen once. The J gene is TRBJ2-4, the V gene TRBV28, with a possible D match to TRBD1 (6 bases). CDR3 size: 16 residues. Germline V gene lookup returns CDR1 MDHEN and CDR2 SYDVKM. V lost 5 bases and J lost 0, with 14 bases in between. The CDR3 is CASSKTGKQAKNIQYF. The CDR3 coding sequence is TGTGCCAGCAGTAAAACAGGGAAGCAAGCCAAAAACATTCAGTACTTC.

This chain uses TRBV5-4 with TRBJ2-7; perhaps TRBD1 as D (5 bases). Germline V gene data show CDR1 as SGHNT and CDR2 as YYREEE (reference sequence). This CDR3 comprises 15 residues. V gave up 0 bases and J gave up 3 bases, with 13 bases separating them. The CDR3 region has the DNA TGTGCCAGCAGCTTGGGATCAGGGTTTGACTACGAGCAGTACTTC. It yields the protein CASSLGSGFDYEQYF.

In this sample, this clone turned up a few times. The chain has TRBV9 and TRBJ2-2; possible D gene TRBD2, 7 bases. The ends were cut back, 0 bases at V and 5 bases at J, with 14 bases in the middle. The CDR3 sequence is 16 residues long. Germline lookup yields CDR1 SGDLS and CDR2 YYNGEE. The CDR3 protein is CASSVARGAITGELFF. The DNA for the CDR3 is TGTGCCAGCAGCGTAGCTCGGGGGGCAATAACCGGGGAGCTGTTTTTT.

V is TRBV29-1 and J is TRBJ1-2; 9 nucleotides agree with TRBD1. CDR1 is SQVTM and CDR2 is ANQGSEA in the germline V gene. The CDR3 totals 12 residues. The J segment lost 4 bases and the V segment lost 6 bases, leaving 3 bases of the junction unmatched. CDR3 coding DNA: TGCAGCGTCACGACAGGGGGCTATGGCTACACCTTC. Translated: CSVTTGGYGYTF.

The CDR3, as DNA: TGTGCCAGCAGCCAAGAATTCTCGACAGATACGCAGTATTTT. Translation gives CASSQEFSTDTQYF. The rearrangement joins TRBV14 to TRBJ2-3; D ambiguous. V was cut by 0 bases and J by 3 bases, with 7 bases left in between. The CDR3 length is 14 residues. Germline V gives CDR1 SGHDN, CDR2 FVKESK.

V usage is TRBV13 and J usage is TRBJ2-6; D unresolved. V shed 3 bases and J shed 3 bases, with 9 bases lying between them. Germline assignment: CDR1 PRHDT and CDR2 FYEKMQ (reference sequence). This CDR3 is built from 15 residues. The CDR3 protein is CASSFRTLGANVLTF. The CDR3 region has the DNA TGTGCCAGCAGCTTTAGGACGCTTGGGGCCAACGTCCTGACTTTC.

The chain recombines TRBV19 with TRBJ1-5; the D gene is possibly TRBD1 (5 bases). CDR1 is LNHDA and CDR2 is SQIVND in the germline V gene (reference sequence). The germline V and J ends were trimmed by 6 bases and 0 bases, with 15 bases remaining between them. The CDR3 runs 16 residues. The CDR3 sequence: CASRERVQDSNQPQHF. The CDR3 nucleotides are TGTGCCAGTAGGGAACGGGTACAGGATAGCAATCAGCCCCAGCATTTT.

This clone has a single count. This chain uses TRBV2 with TRBJ2-3, with TRBD2 matching over 14 bases. V dropped 8 bases and J dropped 4; count of bases not matched to a gene: 11. Germline CDR1 SNHLY, CDR2 FYNNEI. CDR3 size: 17 residues. The CDR3 coding sequence is TGTGCCAGCGGTAGCTTGACTAGCGGGGGGGCCGCAGATACGCAGTATTTT. Protein sequence: CASGSLTSGGAADTQYF.

The chain links TRBV30 to TRBJ1-2, with 9 bases matching TRBD1. V lost 3 bases and J lost 4; bases outside the gene matches: 12. The CDR3 has 16 amino acids. CDR1 is GTSNPN, CDR2 SVGIG, per germline (reference sequence). The CDR3 nucleotides read TGTGCCTGGAGCGGGGCCCGACAGGGGGTTATCTATGGCTACACCTTC. It specifies CAWSGARQGVIYGYTF.

This clone was seen only a few times. The rearrangement links TRBV19 to TRBJ1-3; no clear D gene. Trimming left V 3 bases short and J 1 base short, with 4 bases between. Germline CDR1 and CDR2: LNHDA and SQIVND (reference sequence). This CDR3 region has 13 residues. DNA of the CDR3: TGTGCCAGTAGTATCGGATCTGGAAACACCATATATTTT. Its protein is CASSIGSGNTIYF.

The chain links TRBV7-3 to TRBJ2-3; no firm D call. Germline V gives CDR1 SGHTA, CDR2 FQGTGA. The CDR3 is 15 amino acids. Trimming removed 0 bases at V and 0 bases at J, with 7 bases between. In nucleotides, the CDR3 is TGTGCCAGCAGCTTAACGACGGCTAGCACAGATACGCAGTATTTT. Its protein product is CASSLTTASTDTQYF.

The sample holds a few counts of this clone. The rearrangement links TRBV7-8 to TRBJ1-5; tentatively, D is TRBD1 (5 bases). The germline CDR1 and CDR2 sequences are SGHVS and FQNEAQ. The CDR3 is 14 amino acids. The V gene lost 4 bases and the J gene lost 4 bases, with 11 bases spanning the gap. The CDR3: CASSSRDRNQPQHF. CDR3 coding DNA: TGTGCCAGCAGCTCCCGCGACAGAAATCAGCCCCAGCATTTT.

In its sample, this clone was seen a few times. J is TRBJ1-1 and V is TRBV14; D ambiguous. The germline V gene encodes CDR1 SGHDN and CDR2 FVKESK. Trimming stripped 0 bases from V and 1 base from J, with 21 bases between. The CDR3 spans 19 residues. The CDR3 here is CASSQEGQTFLPWNTEAFF. CDR3 DNA sequence: TGTGCCAGCAGCCAAGAAGGGCAGACGTTTCTCCCCTGGAACACTGAAGCTTTCTTT. Combining the CDR3 with reference TRBV14 and TRBJ1-1 gives the whole variable domain EAGVTQFPSHSVIEKGQTVTLRCDPISGHDNLYWYRRVMGKEIKFLLHFVKESKQDESGMPNNRFLAERTGGTYSTLKVQPAELEDSGVYFCASSQEGQTFLPWNTEAFFGQGTRLTVV.

This clone was observed a handful of times. The CDR3 is CASSFIGQGHLLGSEQFF. The CDR3 nucleotides read TGCGCCAGCAGCTTTATTGGACAGGGCCATCTCCTGGGGTCTGAGCAGTTCTTC. The chain is built from TRBV5-1 and TRBJ2-1, with 8 bases identical to TRBD1. This CDR3 comprises 18 residues. Losses at the gene ends were 2 bases for V and 9 bases for J; bases not matched to a gene: 19. Germline CDR1 is SGHRS and CDR2 is YFSETQ.

The gene calls are TRBV21-1 and TRBJ2-7; TRBD2, the D gene given by the table, was not confirmed from the DNA. TRBV21-1 is classified as a pseudogene. The CDR3 sequence is 17 residues long. The CDR3 is CASSKVISGKSSYEQYF. The CDR3 bases are TGTGCCAGCAGCAAAGTTATTAGCGGGAAGAGCTCCTACGAGCAGTACTTC.

V usage is TRBV5-1 and J usage is TRBJ2-2, with 7 bases matching TRBD1. V shed 0 bases and J 6 bases; nucleotides not matched to a gene: 8. Germline V gives CDR1 SGHRS, CDR2 YFSETQ. There are 16 residues in the CDR3. CDR3 coding DNA: TGCGCCAGCAGCTTGGTTTCTGGGCAGGGGGCCGGGGAGCTGTTTTTT. It specifies CASSLVSGQGAGELFF.

The chain joins TRBV27 to TRBJ2-1, with D perhaps matching TRBD1 (6 bases). Trimming took 0 bases from V and 8 from J, leaving 23 bases between them. From germline, CDR1 is MNHEY and CDR2 SMNVEV (reference sequence). This CDR3 region has 18 residues. The CDR3 DNA reads as TGTGCCAGCAGTTTATCGACGTATTTAGGGGGTTCAGTTGATGAGCAGTTCTTC. Residues: CASSLSTYLGGSVDEQFF.

A word on this clone: In the same sample, other DNA sequences code for this CDR3. The chain recombines TRBV27 with TRBJ2-1; possibly TRBD2 for D (5 bases). Trimming stripped 2 bases from V and 4 bases from J, with 9 bases between. CDR1 is MNHEY, CDR2 SMNVEV, per germline (reference sequence). The CDR3 totals 14 residues. CDR3 region: CASSLSGSYNEQFF. The DNA of the CDR3 is TGTGCCAGCAGTTTAAGTGGGAGTTACAATGAGCAGTTCTTC.

By sample share, this clone is medium-sized (0.01 to 0.1%). The rearrangement uses TRBV5-1 and TRBJ1-1; TRBD1 agrees at 7 bases. V dropped 0 bases and J dropped 5; count of bases not matched to a gene: 10. The CDR3 contains 16 residues. CDR1 is SGHRS and CDR2 is YFSETQ in the germline V gene. CDR3 coding DNA: TGCGCCAGCAGCTTGGAGACAGGGAGCGATCGTACTGAAGCTTTCTTT. Its protein product is CASSLETGSDRTEAFF.

This rearrangement joins TRBV27 to TRBJ1-1, with no clear D. CDR1 is MNHEY, CDR2 SMNVEV, per germline (reference sequence). The V end lost 0 bases, the J end lost 0 bases, and 8 bases lay between the germline ends. This CDR3 is built from 15 residues. The CDR3: CASSLSNAMNTEAFF. The CDR3 coding sequence is TGTGCCAGCAGTTTATCGAATGCTATGAACACTGAAGCTTTCTTT.

This clone has only one observation. This sequence joins TRBV5-1 and TRBJ2-1; the match to TRBD1 covers 7 bases. Trimming removed 4 bases from V and 6 bases from J; junction bases left unmatched: 19. The CDR3 spans 18 residues. Germline V gives CDR1 SGHRS, CDR2 YFSETQ. CDR3 nucleotides: TGCGCCAGCAGCCAATCCCTTTCGGGACAGACAACGGGCAATGAGCAGTTCTTC. It codes for CASSQSLSGQTTGNEQFF. Complete variable domain (other parts from reference TRBV5-1 and TRBJ2-1): KAGVTQTPRYLIKTRGQQVTLSCSPISGHRSVSWYQQTPGQGLQFLFEYFSETQRNKGNFPGRFSGRQFSNSRSEMNVSTLELGDSALYLCASSQSLSGQTTGNEQFFGPGTRLTVL.

Worth noting for this clone: A read error may account for a junction end that differs from germline. The rearrangement links TRBV19 to TRBJ2-5, with a possible D match to TRBD2 (7 bases). The CDR3 consists of 16 residues. Per the germline V gene, CDR1 is LNHDA and CDR2 is SQIVND (reference sequence). Written as DNA, the CDR3 is TGTGCCAGCAGTATTCGGGGGCGCGGGGGAAGGGAGACCCAGTACTTC. Translation gives CASSIRGRGGRETQYF.

The chain carries TRBV19 and TRBJ1-2; tentatively, D is TRBD1 (5 bases). The CDR3 runs 14 residues. Germline V gene lookup returns CDR1 LNHDA and CDR2 SQIVND (reference sequence). The V end lost 3 bases, the J end lost 3 bases, and 11 bases lay between the germline ends. CDR3 sequence: CASSIVRGDYGYTF. DNA of the CDR3: TGTGCCAGTAGTATCGTGAGGGGTGACTATGGCTACACCTTC.